The T cell receptor (beta chain) described here comes from a study of T cells after posttransplantation cyclophosphamide. Study conclusions and caveats: Blood and skin or GI T cell repertoires showed limited TRB overlap. Later blood repertoires were often dominated by clones from the donor CD8+ memory compartment. Recipient CMV seropositivity and CMV reactivation strongly tracked TRB clonality.

Note on this clone: The antigen is undetermined.

Sampled 1 year posttransplant, controls received myeloablative marrow transplants, methotrexate and a calcineurin inhibitor. The V and J ends lost 9 bases and 4 bases respectively, with 14 bases between them. Germline-derived CDR1 and CDR2 are SGHNT and YYREEE (reference sequence). The CDR3 contains 13 residues. Sequenced by immunoSEQ multiplex PCR; TCRdb stores in-frame clones only, minus some. The repertoire includes 15,000 to 20,000 clones, about nine tenths of them detected once, and 3.5% sits in the top ten. The clonotype was recovered from a male patient aged 50 or older who received an allogeneic stem cell transplant from an unrelated donor, was CMV-positive, and had chronic GVHD only. Some T cells may have originated in the graft donor. The chain is built from TRBV5-4 and TRBJ1-3, with a tentative D call TRBD1 (5 bases). The starting material was PBMCs, obtained after an allogeneic stem cell transplant with a calcineurin inhibitor and methotrexate. The CDR3: CATVGPSGNTIYF. In DNA, the CDR3 is TGTGCCACGGTGGGGCCTTCCGGAAACACCATATATTTT.